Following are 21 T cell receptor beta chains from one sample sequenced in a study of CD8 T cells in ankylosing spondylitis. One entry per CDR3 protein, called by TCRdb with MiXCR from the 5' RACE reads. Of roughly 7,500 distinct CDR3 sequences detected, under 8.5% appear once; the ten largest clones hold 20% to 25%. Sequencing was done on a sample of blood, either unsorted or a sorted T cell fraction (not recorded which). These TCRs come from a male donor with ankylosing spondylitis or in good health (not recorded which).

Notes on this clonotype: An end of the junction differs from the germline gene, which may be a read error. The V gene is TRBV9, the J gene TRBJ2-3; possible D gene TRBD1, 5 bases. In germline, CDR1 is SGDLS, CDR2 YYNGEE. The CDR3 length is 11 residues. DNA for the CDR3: TGTGCCAGCAGCGTAGGACAGACCCCGGATTTT. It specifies CASSVGQTPDF.

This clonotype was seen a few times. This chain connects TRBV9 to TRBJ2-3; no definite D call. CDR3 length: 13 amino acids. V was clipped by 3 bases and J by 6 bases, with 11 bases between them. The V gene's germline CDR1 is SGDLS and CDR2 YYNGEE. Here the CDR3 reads CASSAPTRDTQYF. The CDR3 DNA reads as TGTGCCAGCAGCGCCCCAACACGGGATACGCAGTATTTT.

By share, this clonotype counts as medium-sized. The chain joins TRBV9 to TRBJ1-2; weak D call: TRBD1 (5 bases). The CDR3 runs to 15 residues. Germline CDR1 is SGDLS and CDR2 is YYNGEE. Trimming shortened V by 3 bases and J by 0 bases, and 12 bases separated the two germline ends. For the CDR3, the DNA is TGTGCCAGCAGCGGACAGCAGCCGACTAACTATGGCTACACCTTC. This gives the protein CASSGQQPTNYGYTF.

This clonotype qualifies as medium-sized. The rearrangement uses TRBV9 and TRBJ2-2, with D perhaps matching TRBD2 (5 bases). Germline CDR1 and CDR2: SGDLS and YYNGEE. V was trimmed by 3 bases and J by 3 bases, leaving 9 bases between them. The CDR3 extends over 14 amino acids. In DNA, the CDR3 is TGTGCCAGCAGCGGGAGCGGTGACACCGGGGAGCTGTTTTTT. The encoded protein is CASSGSGDTGELFF.

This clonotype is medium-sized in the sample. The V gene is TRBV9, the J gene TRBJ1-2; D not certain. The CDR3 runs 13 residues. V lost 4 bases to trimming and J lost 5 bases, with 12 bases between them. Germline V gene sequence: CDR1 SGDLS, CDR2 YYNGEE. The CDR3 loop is CASSLREGYGYTF. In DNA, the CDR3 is TGTGCCAGCAGCCTTCGGGAGGGATATGGCTACACCTTC.

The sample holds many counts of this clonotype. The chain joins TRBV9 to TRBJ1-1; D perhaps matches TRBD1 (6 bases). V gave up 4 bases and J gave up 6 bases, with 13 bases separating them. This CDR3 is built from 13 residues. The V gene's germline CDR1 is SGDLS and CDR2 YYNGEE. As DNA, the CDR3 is TGTGCCAGCAGCCCGGGGGGCAGGGCTGAAGCTTTCTTT. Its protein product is CASSPGGRAEAFF. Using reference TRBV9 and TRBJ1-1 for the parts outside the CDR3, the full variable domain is DSGVTQTPKHLITATGQRVTLRCSPRSGDLSVYWYQQSLDQGLQFLIQYYNGEERAKGNILERFSAQQFPDLHSELNLSSLELGDSALYFCASSPGGRAEAFFGQGTRLTVV.

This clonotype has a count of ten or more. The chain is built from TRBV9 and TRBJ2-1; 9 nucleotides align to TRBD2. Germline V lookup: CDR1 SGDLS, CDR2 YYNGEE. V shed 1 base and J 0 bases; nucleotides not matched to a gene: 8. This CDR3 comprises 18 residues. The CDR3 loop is CASSVNRIAGVSYNEQFF. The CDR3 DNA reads TGTGCCAGCAGCGTAAACCGAATAGCGGGGGTCTCCTACAATGAGCAGTTCTTC.

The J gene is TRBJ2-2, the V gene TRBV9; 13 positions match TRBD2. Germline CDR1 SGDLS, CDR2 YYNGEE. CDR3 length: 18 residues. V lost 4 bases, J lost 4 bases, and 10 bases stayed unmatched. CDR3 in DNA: TGTGCCAGCAGCACAGGGACTAGCGGGGCGGTCTTCACCGGGGAGCTGTTTTTT. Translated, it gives CASSTGTSGAVFTGELFF.

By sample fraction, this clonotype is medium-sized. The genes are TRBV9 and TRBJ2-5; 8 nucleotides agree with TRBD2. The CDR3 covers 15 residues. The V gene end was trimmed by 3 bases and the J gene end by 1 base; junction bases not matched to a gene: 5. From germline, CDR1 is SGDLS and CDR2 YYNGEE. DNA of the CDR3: TGTGCCAGCAGCGCCAGCGGGAGCTCCCAAGAGACCCAGTACTTC. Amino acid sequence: CASSASGSSQETQYF.

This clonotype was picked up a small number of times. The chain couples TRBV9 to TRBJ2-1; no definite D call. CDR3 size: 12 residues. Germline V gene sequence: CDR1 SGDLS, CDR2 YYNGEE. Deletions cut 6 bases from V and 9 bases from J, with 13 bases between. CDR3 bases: TGTGCCAGCACCGGTTTGAGTACTGAGCAGTTCTTC. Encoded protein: CASTGLSTEQFF.

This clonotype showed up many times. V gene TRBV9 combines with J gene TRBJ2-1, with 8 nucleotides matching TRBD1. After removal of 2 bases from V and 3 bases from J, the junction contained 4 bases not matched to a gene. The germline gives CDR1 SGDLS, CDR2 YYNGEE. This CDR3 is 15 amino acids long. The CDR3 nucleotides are TGTGCCAGCAGCGTGGGTGACAGGGGCTACAATGAGCAGTTCTTC. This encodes CASSVGDRGYNEQFF.

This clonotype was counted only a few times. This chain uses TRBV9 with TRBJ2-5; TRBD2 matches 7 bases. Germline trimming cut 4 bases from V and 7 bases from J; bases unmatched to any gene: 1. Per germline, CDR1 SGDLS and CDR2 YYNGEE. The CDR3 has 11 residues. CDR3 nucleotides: TGTGCCAGCAGCCCGGGAGGGACCCAGTACTTC. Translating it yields CASSPGGTQYF.

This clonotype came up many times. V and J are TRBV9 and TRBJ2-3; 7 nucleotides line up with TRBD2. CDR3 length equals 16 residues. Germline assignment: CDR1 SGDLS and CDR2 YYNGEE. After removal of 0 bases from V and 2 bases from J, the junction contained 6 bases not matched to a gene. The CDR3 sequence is CASSVGLLADTDTQYF. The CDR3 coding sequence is TGTGCCAGCAGCGTAGGTCTCCTAGCGGACACAGATACGCAGTATTTT.

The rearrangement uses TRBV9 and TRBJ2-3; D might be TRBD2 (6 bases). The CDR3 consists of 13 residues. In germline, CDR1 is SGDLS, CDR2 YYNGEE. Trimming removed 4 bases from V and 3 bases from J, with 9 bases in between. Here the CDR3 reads CASSSGGTDTQYF. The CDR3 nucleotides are TGTGCCAGCAGCTCCGGGGGTACAGATACGCAGTATTTT.

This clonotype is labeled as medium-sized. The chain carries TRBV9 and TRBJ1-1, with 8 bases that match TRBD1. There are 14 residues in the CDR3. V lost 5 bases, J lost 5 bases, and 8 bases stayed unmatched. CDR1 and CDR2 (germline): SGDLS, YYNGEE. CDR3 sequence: CASSGQGSGTEAFF. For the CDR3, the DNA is TGTGCCAGCAGTGGACAGGGCAGTGGAACTGAAGCTTTCTTT.

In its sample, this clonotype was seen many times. Here the CDR3 reads CASSADPEAQYF. Written as DNA, the CDR3 is TGTGCCAGCAGCGCGGACCCGGAGGCGCAGTATTTT. The chain combines TRBV9 with TRBJ2-3; perhaps TRBD2 as D (5 bases). Trimming left V 3 bases short and J 10 bases short, with 12 bases between. This CDR3 spans 12 amino acids. Germline assignment: CDR1 SGDLS and CDR2 YYNGEE.

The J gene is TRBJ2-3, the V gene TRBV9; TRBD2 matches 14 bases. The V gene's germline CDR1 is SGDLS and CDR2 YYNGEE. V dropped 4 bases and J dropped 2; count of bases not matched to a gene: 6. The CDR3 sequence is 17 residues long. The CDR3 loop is CASSPRLAGGITDTQYF. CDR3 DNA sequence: TGTGCCAGCAGCCCCCGACTAGCGGGGGGGATCACAGATACGCAGTATTTT.

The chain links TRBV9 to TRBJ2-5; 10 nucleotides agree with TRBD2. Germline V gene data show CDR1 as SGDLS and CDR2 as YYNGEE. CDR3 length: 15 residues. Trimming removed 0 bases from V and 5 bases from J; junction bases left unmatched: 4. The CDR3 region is CASSVASGSLETQYF. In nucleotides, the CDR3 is TGTGCCAGCAGCGTAGCTAGCGGGAGCCTTGAGACCCAGTACTTC.

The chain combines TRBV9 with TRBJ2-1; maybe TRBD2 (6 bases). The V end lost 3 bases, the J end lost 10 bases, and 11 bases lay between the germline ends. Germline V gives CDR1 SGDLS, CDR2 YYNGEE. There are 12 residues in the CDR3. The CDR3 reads CASSGTTAEQFF. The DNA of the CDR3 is TGTGCCAGCAGCGGGACTACGGCCGAGCAGTTCTTC.

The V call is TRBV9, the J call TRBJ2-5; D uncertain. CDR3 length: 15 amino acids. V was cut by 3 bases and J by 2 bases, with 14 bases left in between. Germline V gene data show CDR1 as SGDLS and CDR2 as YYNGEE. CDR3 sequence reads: CASSDDLRGQETQYF. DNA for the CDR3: TGTGCCAGCAGCGACGATCTCCGCGGACAAGAGACCCAGTACTTC.

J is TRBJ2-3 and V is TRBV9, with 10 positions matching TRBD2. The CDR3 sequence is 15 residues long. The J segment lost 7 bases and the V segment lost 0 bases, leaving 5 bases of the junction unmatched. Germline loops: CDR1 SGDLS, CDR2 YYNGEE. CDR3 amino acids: CASSVDSGGENTQYF. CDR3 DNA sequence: TGTGCCAGCAGCGTAGACAGCGGGGGGGAAAATACGCAGTATTTT. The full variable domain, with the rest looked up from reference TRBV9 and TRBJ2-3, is DSGVTQTPKHLITATGQRVTLRCSPRSGDLSVYWYQQSLDQGLQFLIQYYNGEERAKGNILERFSAQQFPDLHSELNLSSLELGDSALYFCASSVDSGGENTQYFGPGTRLTVL.